This T cell receptor beta chain appears in the sequencing data of a study of cytotoxic CD8 clonotypes in ibrutinib-treated CLL. Whole-study context: For this cohort, patients were about a dozen relapsed/refractory and 15 treatment-naive, while 17 were IGHV unmutated. Study findings and constraints: On treatment, the uncommon public clonotypes contracted or remained stable.

Regarding this clone: The antigen is not known. It may be a read error: a sequence one base away is much more abundant. Other DNA sequences in this specimen translate into the identical CDR3.

TCRdb's copy holds only in-frame clones and misses some; the assay was immunoSEQ multiplex PCR. The data show approximately 320,000 clones, with 67% seen just once and around 6.6% held by the top ten. CDR1 is SGHDT and CDR2 is YYEEEE in the germline V gene. The CDR3 is 11 residues long. Trimming removed 2 bases from V and 3 bases from J, with 2 bases in between. Approximately 2 micrograms of genomic DNA from cryopreserved PBMCs went into TCR beta libraries. Specimen: PBMCs, collected after 36 months of ibrutinib treatment. The chain is built from TRBV5-6 and TRBJ2-5; D is undetermined. The clonotype was recovered from a human donor with chronic lymphocytic leukemia. CDR3 sequence reads: CASSLEETQYF. The CDR3 DNA follows: TGTGCCAGCAGCTTAGAAGAGACCCAGTACTTC.